A single sample is the source of the 20 T cell receptor beta chains below, sequenced in a study of OX40 agonist ivuxolimab in advanced cancers. Here immunoSEQ multiplex PCR was the method, and the copy in TCRdb shows in-frame clones only, minus some. The sample shows tens of thousands of clones, around nine tenths of them seen only once. The sample here was CD4+ or CD8+ T cells sorted from blood, taken in a trial of the OX40 agonist ivuxolimab. The receptors come from an adult with an advanced solid tumor such as melanoma, head and neck, liver or kidney cancer.

V gene TRBV23-1 combines with J gene TRBJ1-5, with D unresolved. TRBV23-1 carries the ORF label, with uncertain function. Between the trimmed V and J ends, which lost 2 bases and 1 base, there was a span of 6 bases. The CDR3 extends over 14 amino acids. CDR3: CASSQRLSNQPQHF. The CDR3 coding sequence is TGCGCCAGCAGTCAACGACTGAGCAATCAGCCCCAGCATTTT.

The V and J genes are TRBV5-4 and TRBJ2-7; no clear D. This CDR3 region has 15 residues. From germline, CDR1 is SGHNT and CDR2 YYREEE (reference sequence). V shed 4 bases and J shed 0 bases, with 14 bases lying between them. The CDR3 sequence is CASSVNLGGSYEQYF. CDR3 bases: TGTGCCAGCAGCGTTAATCTGGGTGGCTCCTACGAGCAGTACTTC.

The chain employs TRBV7-9 and TRBJ2-1; 8 nucleotides line up with TRBD2. Trimming at V came to 1 base and at J to 9 bases, leaving 17 bases not matched to a gene. The CDR3 loop spans 18 amino acids. In germline, CDR1 is SEHNR, CDR2 FQNEAQ (reference sequence). This chain's CDR3 is CASSLGARRGAAGGEQFF. The CDR3 coding sequence is TGTGCCAGCAGCTTAGGGGCCAGACGTGGTGCGGCGGGGGGTGAGCAGTTCTTC.

CDR3 nucleotide sequence: TGTGCCAGCAGCTCGGGACTAGCGGGGACCACCCACCAAGAGACCCAGTACTTC. As protein: CASSSGLAGTTHQETQYF. This chain connects TRBV5-5 to TRBJ2-5; 13 bases are shared with TRBD2. CDR3 length: 18 amino acids. The germline gives CDR1 SGHKS, CDR2 YYEKEE (reference sequence). The trim removed 3 bases at V and 0 bases at J, leaving 8 bases unmatched.

The chain combines TRBV6-5 with TRBJ2-4; the D gene is possibly TRBD1 (6 bases). CDR1 and CDR2 from the germline V gene are MNHEY and SVGAGI. CDR3 length equals 15 residues. Deletions cut 5 bases from V and 0 bases from J, with 11 bases between. This chain's CDR3 is CASSPGQLAKNIQYF. The CDR3 nucleotides are TGTGCCAGCAGTCCCGGACAGTTAGCCAAAAACATTCAGTACTTC.

This chain links TRBV5-4 with TRBJ2-1; D is tentatively TRBD1 or TRBD2 (5 bases each). The CDR3 length is 13 residues. V was clipped by 4 bases and J by 6 bases, with 11 bases between them. CDR1 is SGHNT and CDR2 is YYREEE in the germline V gene (reference sequence). The CDR3 nucleotides are TGTGCCAGCAGCCAAACCGGGGCCAATGAGCAGTTCTTC. It is translated as CASSQTGANEQFF.

The gene calls are TRBV4-2 and TRBJ2-7; perhaps TRBD2 as D (6 bases). The CDR3 consists of 18 residues. Trimming stripped 1 base from V and 2 bases from J, with 21 bases between. Germline-derived CDR1 and CDR2 are LGHNA and YNFKEQ. CDR3 loop: CASSQVGGGGRLTYEQYF. The CDR3 coding sequence is TGTGCCAGCAGCCAAGTAGGAGGTGGTGGGAGGCTAACCTACGAGCAGTACTTC.

This chain uses TRBV18 with TRBJ1-5, with D possibly TRBD1 on 6 matching bases. V shed 4 bases and J shed 4 bases, with 8 bases lying between them. This CDR3 spans 13 amino acids. Germline-derived CDR1 and CDR2 are KGHSH and LQKENI. CDR3 nucleotide sequence: TGTGCCAGCTCACTAGGACAGAATCAGCCCCAGCATTTT. Translated, it gives CASSLGQNQPQHF. Combining the CDR3 with reference TRBV18 and TRBJ1-5 gives the whole variable domain NAGVMQNPRHLVRRRGQEARLRCSPMKGHSHVYWYRQLPEEGLKFMVYLQKENIIDESGMPKERFSAEFPKEGPSILRIQQVVRGDSAAYFCASSLGQNQPQHFGDGTRLSIL.

This clone has a single count. This chain joins TRBV6-1 and TRBJ2-1; maybe TRBD1 (6 bases). The germline V and J ends were trimmed by 3 bases and 11 bases, with 14 bases remaining between them. This CDR3 has 13 residues. Germline V CDR1 and CDR2: MNHNS, SASEGT. CDR3 nucleotides: TGTGCCAGCAGTGACTACAGGGCCCTAAAGCAGTTCTTC. Translated: CASSDYRALKQFF.

The genes are TRBV4-1 and TRBJ2-5; possibly TRBD2 for D (6 bases). V was cut by 4 bases and J by 1 base, with 16 bases left in between. The CDR3 runs 16 residues. Germline V lookup: CDR1 MGHRA, CDR2 YSYEKL. CDR3 DNA sequence: TGCGCCAGCAGCCGAAGAGCGGGCGAGTCCCAAGAGACCCAGTACTTC. Protein: CASSRRAGESQETQYF.

This clone was seen more than once but under ten times. The V gene is TRBV7-9, the J gene TRBJ2-4; D unclear. The CDR3 has 12 amino acids. Trimming removed 10 bases from V and 6 bases from J, with 13 bases in between. Germline V lookup: CDR1 SEHNR, CDR2 FQNEAQ (reference sequence). Written as DNA, the CDR3 is TGTGCCACTATCGGTAGAAGAAACATTCAGTACTTC. Translating it yields CATIGRRNIQYF. The entire variable domain, with the rest obtained from reference TRBV7-9 and TRBJ2-4, is as follows: DTGVSQNPRHKITKRGQNVTFRCDPISEHNRLYWYRQTLGQGPEFLTYFQNEAQLEKSRLLSDRFSAERPKGSFSTLEIQRTEQGDSAMYLCATIGRRNIQYFGAGTRLSVL.

This chain connects TRBV2 to TRBJ2-1; 14 bases match TRBD2. CDR3 length: 15 amino acids. The V and J ends lost 5 bases and 8 bases, in that order; junction bases with no gene match: 5. Germline V gives CDR1 SNHLY, CDR2 FYNNEI. This CDR3 reads CASSRGLAGADEQFF. In DNA form, the CDR3 reads TGTGCCAGCAGTCGGGGACTAGCGGGAGCTGATGAGCAGTTCTTC. The variable domain in full, with the rest retrieved from reference TRBV2 and TRBJ2-1, is EPEVTQTPSHQVTQMGQEVILRCVPISNHLYFYWYRQILGQKVEFLVSFYNNEISEKSEIFDDQFSVERPDGSNFTLKIRSTKLEDSAMYFCASSRGLAGADEQFFGPGTRLTVL.

V usage is TRBV6-5 and J usage is TRBJ1-5; D call uncertain. Germline assignment: CDR1 MNHEY and CDR2 SVGAGI. CDR3 length: 15 residues. V was trimmed by 8 bases and J by 0 bases, leaving 14 bases between them. CDR3: CASEAARYSNQPQHF. The CDR3 DNA follows: TGTGCCAGCGAGGCAGCCCGTTATAGCAATCAGCCCCAGCATTTT.

This clone showed up just once. This chain joins TRBV6-5 and TRBJ2-5, with D perhaps TRBD1 (6 bases). This CDR3 comprises 13 residues. CDR1 MNHEY and CDR2 SVGAGI come from the germline V gene. V was pared by 5 bases and J by 3 bases, with 10 bases between. In DNA, the CDR3 is TGTGCCAGCAGTCAACAGGGAGAAGAGACCCAGTACTTC. This sequence encodes CASSQQGEETQYF.

This clone showed up just once. This sequence joins TRBV30 and TRBJ1-4; D is uncertain. Trimming shortened V by 2 bases and J by 3 bases, and 4 bases separated the two germline ends. CDR1 and CDR2 from the germline V gene are GTSNPN and SVGIG (reference sequence). CDR3 length: 12 amino acids. Written as DNA, the CDR3 is TGTGCCTGGAGTTGGCCTAATGAAAAACTGTTTTTT. This sequence encodes CAWSWPNEKLFF.

The CDR3 coding sequence is TGTGCCAGCAGCCGGACGGCGAGCGGGAGGGCCGGGACCGGGGAGCTGTTTTTT. Encoded protein: CASSRTASGRAGTGELFF. The genes are TRBV7-9 and TRBJ2-2, with 10 bases that match TRBD2. Germline lookup yields CDR1 SEHNR and CDR2 FQNEAQ (reference sequence). J gave up 5 bases and V 5 bases, and 14 bases lay outside the gene matches. The CDR3 loop spans 18 amino acids.

The chain carries TRBV11-1 and TRBJ2-1, with 9 bases aligning to TRBD2. Germline CDR1 and CDR2: SGHAT and FQDESV (reference sequence). J lost 5 bases, V lost 3 bases, and 5 bases had no gene match. The CDR3 runs 15 residues. CDR3 sequence: CASSFGSGGNNEQFF. The CDR3 DNA is TGTGCCAGCAGCTTTGGTAGCGGGGGTAACAATGAGCAGTTCTTC. Based on the CDR3 plus reference TRBV11-1 and TRBJ2-1, the full variable domain is EAEVAQSPRYKITEKSQAVAFWCDPISGHATLYWYRQILGQGPELLVQFQDESVVDDSQLPKDRFSAERLKGVDSTLKIQPAELGDSAMYLCASSFGSGGNNEQFFGPGTRLTVL.

The chain is built from TRBV5-7 and TRBJ2-6; no definite D call. TRBV5-7 is filed as an ORF, its function uncertain. The ends were cut back, 7 bases at V and 5 bases at J, with 19 bases in the middle. This CDR3 region has 16 residues. The CDR3 here is CASLLRVQSRANVLTF. In nucleotides, the CDR3 is TGTGCCAGCCTCTTGCGCGTACAAAGTCGGGCCAACGTCCTGACTTTC.

The genes are TRBV9 and TRBJ2-1; the D call may be TRBD1 or TRBD2 (5 bases each). CDR1 is SGDLS, CDR2 YYNGEE, per germline. The CDR3 has 17 amino acids. The germline V and J ends were trimmed by 0 bases and 5 bases, with 18 bases remaining between them. The CDR3, as DNA: TGTGCCAGCAGCGTAGACTTTGGGACCCCTGTCCACAATGAGCAGTTCTTC. Its translation: CASSVDFGTPVHNEQFF.

The V call is TRBV28, the J call TRBJ2-4; no clear D gene. CDR1 MDHEN and CDR2 SYDVKM come from the germline V gene. Trimming left V 2 bases short and J 8 bases short, with 10 bases between. This CDR3 is built from 13 residues. CDR3 amino acids: CASSLGPIDIQYF. The CDR3, as DNA: TGTGCCAGCAGTTTAGGTCCCATCGACATTCAGTACTTC.